The clone carrying this T cell receptor (beta chain) appeared once. This record belongs to a study of technical replicates of blood from a few donors. Data came from immunoSEQ multiplex PCR; TCRdb stores just in-frame clones and leaves some out. The top ten clones hold 0.2% to 0.25% of a sample with approximately 92,000 clones, 95% of them seen once. The CDR3 runs 13 residues. Germline-derived CDR1 and CDR2 are PRHDT and FYEKMQ (reference sequence). Trimming removed 8 bases from V and 7 bases from J, with 18 bases in between. The receptor comes from a human donor in good health. Sample: T cells isolated from PBMCs. The genes are TRBV13 and TRBJ2-7; weak D call: TRBD1 (6 bases). CDR3 in DNA: TGTGCCAGCCACCCGCAGGACAGTTTAGAGCAGTACTTC. This gives the protein CASHPQDSLEQYF.